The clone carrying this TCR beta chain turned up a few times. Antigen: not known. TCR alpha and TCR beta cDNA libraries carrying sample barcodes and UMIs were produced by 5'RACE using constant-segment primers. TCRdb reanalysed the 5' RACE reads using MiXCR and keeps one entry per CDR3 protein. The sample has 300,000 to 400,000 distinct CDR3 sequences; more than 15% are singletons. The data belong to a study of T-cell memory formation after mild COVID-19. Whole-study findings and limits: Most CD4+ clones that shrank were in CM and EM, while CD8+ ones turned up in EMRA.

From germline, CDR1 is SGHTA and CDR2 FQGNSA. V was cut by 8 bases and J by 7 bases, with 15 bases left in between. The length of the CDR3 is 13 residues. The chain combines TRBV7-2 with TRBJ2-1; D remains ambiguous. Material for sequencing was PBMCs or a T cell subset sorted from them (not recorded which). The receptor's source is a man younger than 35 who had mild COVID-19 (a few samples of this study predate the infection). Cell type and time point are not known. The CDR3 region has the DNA TGTGCCAGCTCACGTGGCCGAGGTAATGAGCAGTTCTTC. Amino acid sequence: CASSRGRGNEQFF.